In its sample, the clone carrying this T cell receptor beta chain was seen a few times. One junction end does not reproduce the germline sequence, and a read error may be involved. The sample comes from a study of blood T cell repertoires in COVID-19. Clones were sequenced by immunoSEQ multiplex PCR, and TCRdb holds only the in-frame ones, with some missing. The profile covers 75,000 to 95,000 clones, with more than 85% appearing a single time and 1.5% to 2% taken by the ten largest. Specimen: peripheral blood. The receptor was isolated from a man in his 60s with acute or convalescent COVID-19.

The CDR3 reads CASSPRTSGSPGELFF. The CDR3 nucleotides are TGTGCCAGCTCGCCACGCACTAGCGGGAGTCCGGGGGAGCTGTTTTTT. The chain couples TRBV18 to TRBJ2-2, with TRBD2 matching 11 bases. Germline V gives CDR1 KGHSH, CDR2 LQKENI. The CDR3 sequence is 16 residues long.